This TCR beta chain is drawn from a study of blood T cell repertoires in COVID-19. Study-level information: From the United States, Italy and Spain came samples of acute and convalescent COVID-19. The cDNA or gDNA used as material had been derived from T cells, B-cell-depleted T cells, or PBMCs.

The germline V and J ends were trimmed by 5 bases and 2 bases, with 6 bases remaining between them. The CDR3 contains 12 residues. Germline lookup yields CDR1 KGHSH and CDR2 LQKENI. In the original processing: Reference gene primer amplification in the assay estimated nucleated cell counts. Generated by immunoSEQ multiplex PCR, the TCRdb table keeps only in-frame clones and is missing some. For V, J and clone size, that table is used; D and trimming come from the DNA. The sample holds 100,000 to 110,000 clones, roughly 87% seen once. This TCR was sampled from a man aged 25-45 years in a cohort sampled during active COVID-19. The rearrangement uses TRBV18 and TRBJ1-1; D gene uncertain. The sample consisted of peripheral blood. The chain's CDR3 is CASSGGNTEAFF. Here the CDR3 DNA reads TGTGCCAGCTCAGGCGGCAACACTGAAGCTTTCTTT.